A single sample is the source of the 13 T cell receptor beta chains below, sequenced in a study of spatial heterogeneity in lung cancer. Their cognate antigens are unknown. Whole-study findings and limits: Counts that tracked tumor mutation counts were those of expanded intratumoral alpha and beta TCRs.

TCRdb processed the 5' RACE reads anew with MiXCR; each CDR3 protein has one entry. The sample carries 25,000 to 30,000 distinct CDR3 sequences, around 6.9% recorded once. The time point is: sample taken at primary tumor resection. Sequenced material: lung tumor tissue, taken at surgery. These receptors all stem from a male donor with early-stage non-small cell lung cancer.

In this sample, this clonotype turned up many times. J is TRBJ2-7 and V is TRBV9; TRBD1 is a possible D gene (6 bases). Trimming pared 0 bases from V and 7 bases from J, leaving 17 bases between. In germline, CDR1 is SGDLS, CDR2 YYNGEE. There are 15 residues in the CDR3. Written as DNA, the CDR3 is TGTGCCAGCAGCGTAGGAGGGACAAACCCACAAGAGCAGTACTTC. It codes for CASSVGGTNPQEQYF. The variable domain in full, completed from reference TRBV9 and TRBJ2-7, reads DSGVTQTPKHLITATGQRVTLRCSPRSGDLSVYWYQQSLDQGLQFLIQYYNGEERAKGNILERFSAQQFPDLHSELNLSSLELGDSALYFCASSVGGTNPQEQYFGPGTRLTVT.

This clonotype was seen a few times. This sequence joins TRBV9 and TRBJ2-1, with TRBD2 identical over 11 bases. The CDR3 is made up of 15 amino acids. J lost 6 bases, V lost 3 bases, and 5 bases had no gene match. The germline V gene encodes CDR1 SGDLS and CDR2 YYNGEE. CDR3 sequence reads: CASSGLAGGGNEQFF. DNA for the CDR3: TGTGCCAGCAGCGGTCTAGCGGGGGGAGGCAATGAGCAGTTCTTC.

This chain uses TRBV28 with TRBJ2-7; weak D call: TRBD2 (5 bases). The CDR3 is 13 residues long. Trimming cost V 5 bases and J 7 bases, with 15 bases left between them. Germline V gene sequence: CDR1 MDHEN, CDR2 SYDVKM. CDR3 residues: CASSPPVGREQYF. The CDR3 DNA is TGTGCCAGCAGTCCACCCGTGGGGAGAGAGCAGTACTTC.

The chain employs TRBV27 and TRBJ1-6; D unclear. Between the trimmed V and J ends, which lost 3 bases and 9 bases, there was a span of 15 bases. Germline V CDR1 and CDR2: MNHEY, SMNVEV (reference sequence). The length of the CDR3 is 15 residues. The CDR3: CASSFELAISSPLHF. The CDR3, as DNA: TGTGCCAGCAGTTTCGAGCTAGCTATAAGTTCACCCCTCCACTTT.

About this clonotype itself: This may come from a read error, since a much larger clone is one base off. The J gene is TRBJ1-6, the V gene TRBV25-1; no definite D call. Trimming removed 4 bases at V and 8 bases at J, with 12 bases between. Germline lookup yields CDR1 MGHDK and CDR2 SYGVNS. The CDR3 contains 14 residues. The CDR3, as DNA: TGTGCCAGCAGTGGTCGGGATGCTTATTCACCCCTCCACTTT. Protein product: CASSGRDAYSPLHF.

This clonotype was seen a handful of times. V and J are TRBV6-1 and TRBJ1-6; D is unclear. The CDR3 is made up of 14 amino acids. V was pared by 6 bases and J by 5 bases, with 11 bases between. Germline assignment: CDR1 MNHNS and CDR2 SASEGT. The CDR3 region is CASRSWQDNSPLHF. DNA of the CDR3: TGTGCCAGCAGAAGTTGGCAGGATAATTCACCCCTCCACTTT.

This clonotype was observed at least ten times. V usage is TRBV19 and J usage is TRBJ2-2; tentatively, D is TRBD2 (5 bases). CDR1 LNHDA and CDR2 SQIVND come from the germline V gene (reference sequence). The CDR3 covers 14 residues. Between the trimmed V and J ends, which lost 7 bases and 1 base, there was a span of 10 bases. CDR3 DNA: TGTGCCAGTACCAGCGGACTGAACACCGGGGAGCTGTTTTTT. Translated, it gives CASTSGLNTGELFF.

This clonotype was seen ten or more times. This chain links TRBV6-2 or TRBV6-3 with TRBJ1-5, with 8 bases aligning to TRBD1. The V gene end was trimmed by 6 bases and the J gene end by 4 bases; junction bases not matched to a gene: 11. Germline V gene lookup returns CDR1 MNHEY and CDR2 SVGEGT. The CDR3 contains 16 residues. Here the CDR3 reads CASRPIGQGRNQPQHF. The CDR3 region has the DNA TGTGCCAGCAGACCAATCGGACAGGGAAGGAATCAGCCCCAGCATTTT.

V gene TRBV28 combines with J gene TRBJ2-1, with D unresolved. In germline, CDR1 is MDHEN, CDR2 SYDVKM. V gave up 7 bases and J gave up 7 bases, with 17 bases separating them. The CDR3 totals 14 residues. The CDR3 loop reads CASMGWGDWNEQFF. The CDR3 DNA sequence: TGTGCCAGCATGGGGTGGGGTGATTGGAATGAGCAGTTCTTC.

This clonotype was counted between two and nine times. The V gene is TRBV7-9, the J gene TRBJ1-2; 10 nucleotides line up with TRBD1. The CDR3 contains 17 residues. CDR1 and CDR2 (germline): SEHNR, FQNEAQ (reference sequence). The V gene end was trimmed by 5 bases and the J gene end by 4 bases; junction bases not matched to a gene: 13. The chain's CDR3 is CASSRSMTGGAGYGYTF. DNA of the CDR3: TGTGCCAGCAGCCGATCGATGACAGGGGGCGCGGGCTATGGCTACACCTTC.

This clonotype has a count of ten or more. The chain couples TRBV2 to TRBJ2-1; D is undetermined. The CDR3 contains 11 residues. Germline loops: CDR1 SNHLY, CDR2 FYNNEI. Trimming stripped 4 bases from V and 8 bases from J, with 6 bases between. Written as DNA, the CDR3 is TGTGCCAGCAGTGGGTATCATGAGCAGTTCTTC. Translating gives CASSGYHEQFF.

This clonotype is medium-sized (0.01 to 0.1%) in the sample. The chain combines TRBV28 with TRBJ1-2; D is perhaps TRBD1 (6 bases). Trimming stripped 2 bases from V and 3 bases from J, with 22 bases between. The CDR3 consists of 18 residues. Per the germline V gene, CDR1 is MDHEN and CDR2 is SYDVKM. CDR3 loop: CASSLRGSLREGYYGYTF. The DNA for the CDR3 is TGTGCCAGCAGTTTAAGGGGGAGCCTCAGGGAGGGGTACTATGGCTACACCTTC.

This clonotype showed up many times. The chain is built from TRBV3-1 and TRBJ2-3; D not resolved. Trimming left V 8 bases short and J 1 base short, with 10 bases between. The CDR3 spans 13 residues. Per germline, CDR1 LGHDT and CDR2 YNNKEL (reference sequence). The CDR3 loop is CASASSRTDTQYF. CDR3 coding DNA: TGTGCCAGCGCGTCGTCCCGCACAGATACGCAGTATTTT.